These 5 T cell receptor beta chains share one sample of origin, sequenced in a study of blood T cell repertoires in COVID-19 (TCRdb year 2020). Library generation was performed with the immunoSEQ multiplex PCR assay. TCRdb holds this immuneACCESS table with in-frame rearrangements only. Some clones are missing; in checked studies, unresolved V genes explain under half, and the rest has no known cause. The sample profile shows more than 400,000 clones; 80% to 95% of them were found once. The ten largest account for approximately 0.55% of the sample. Sequences were obtained from PBMCs or T cells enriched from blood (not recorded which). Every receptor here comes from a young man who had recovered from COVID-19.

The V and J genes are TRBV5-1 and TRBJ1-4; 11 bases fit TRBD1. The germline V gene encodes CDR1 SGHRS and CDR2 YFSETQ. The CDR3 runs 14 residues. With 4 bases clipped from V and 11 bases from J, the junction kept 7 bases outside the gene matches. CDR3 sequence: CASSAGQGAQKLFF. The CDR3 coding sequence is TGCGCCAGCAGCGCCGGACAGGGGGCGCAGAAACTGTTTTTT.

This chain uses TRBV19 with TRBJ1-1; 12 bases match TRBD1. The ends lost 6 bases at V and 1 base at J; junction bases unmatched: 9. The CDR3 runs 17 residues. The germline CDR1 and CDR2 sequences are LNHDA and SQIVND (reference sequence). The CDR3 nucleotides are TGTGCCAGTAGGCCGGGACAGGGGGCACTACCGAACACTGAAGCTTTCTTT. Translation: CASRPGQGALPNTEAFF.

Worth noting for this clone: Other nucleotide sequences from this sample produce the same CDR3. The rearrangement links TRBV18 to TRBJ2-3, with 9 bases that match TRBD2. V shed 0 bases, J shed 1 base, and the junction held 5 bases outside the gene matches. Germline V lookup: CDR1 KGHSH, CDR2 LQKENI. The CDR3 is 17 residues long. The CDR3 spells CASSPPGLAGGTDTQYF. CDR3 DNA: TGTGCCAGCTCACCACCGGGACTAGCTGGTGGCACAGATACGCAGTATTTT.

The rearrangement uses TRBV4-1 and TRBJ2-7; weak D call: TRBD2 (6 bases). The CDR3 is made up of 15 amino acids. CDR1 MGHRA and CDR2 YSYEKL come from the germline V gene. V was clipped by 1 base and J by 0 bases, with 10 bases between them. CDR3 loop: CASSQAGGISYEQYF. For the CDR3, the DNA is TGCGCCAGCAGCCAAGCAGGCGGGATCTCCTACGAGCAGTACTTC.

The V gene is TRBV6-4, the J gene TRBJ1-1; unclear D gene. The ends were cut back, 9 bases at V and 0 bases at J, with 11 bases in the middle. Germline V gene sequence: CDR1 MRHNA, CDR2 SNTAGT. The CDR3 consists of 13 residues. Here the CDR3 reads CAREGGMNTEAFF. The CDR3 DNA is TGTGCCAGGGAGGGTGGGATGAACACTGAAGCTTTCTTT.